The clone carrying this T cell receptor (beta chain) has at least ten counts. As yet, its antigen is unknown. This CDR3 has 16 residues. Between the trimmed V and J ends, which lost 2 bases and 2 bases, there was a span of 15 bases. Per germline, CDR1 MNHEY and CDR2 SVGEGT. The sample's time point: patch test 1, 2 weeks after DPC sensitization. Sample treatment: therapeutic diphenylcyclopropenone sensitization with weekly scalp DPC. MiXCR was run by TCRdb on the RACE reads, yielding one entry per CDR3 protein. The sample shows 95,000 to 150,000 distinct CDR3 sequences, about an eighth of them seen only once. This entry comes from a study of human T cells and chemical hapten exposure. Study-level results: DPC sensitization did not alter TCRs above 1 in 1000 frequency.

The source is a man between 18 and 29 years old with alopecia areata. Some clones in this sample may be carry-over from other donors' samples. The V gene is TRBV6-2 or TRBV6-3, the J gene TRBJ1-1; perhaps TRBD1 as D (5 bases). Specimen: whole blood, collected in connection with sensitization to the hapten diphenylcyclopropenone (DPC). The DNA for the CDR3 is TGTGCCAGCAGTTACGAAGTCGGGGGACGAAACACTGAAGCTTTCTTT. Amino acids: CASSYEVGGRNTEAFF.